This entry lists 8 T cell receptor beta chains sequenced from one sample in a study of radiotherapy plus CTLA-4 blockade in lung cancer. Profiled with immunoSEQ multiplex PCR; TCRdb holds only in-frame clones, not every one. The table lists 39,000 or so clones, over 65% of them singletons. The starting material was peripheral blood, obtained from a patient treated with radiotherapy plus ipilimumab. The receptor source for this set is a human donor with non-small cell lung cancer who had stable disease on radiotherapy plus ipilimumab.

The V call is TRBV7-9, the J call TRBJ2-7; D perhaps matches TRBD2 (5 bases). Trimming pared 3 bases from V and 2 bases from J, leaving 14 bases between. CDR3 length: 15 amino acids. From germline, CDR1 is SEHNR and CDR2 FQNEAQ (reference sequence). CDR3 DNA: TGTGCCAGCAGCTTGCGCGAACTCGGGGCCTACGAGCAGTACTTC. It is translated as CASSLRELGAYEQYF.

The rearrangement joins TRBV7-9 to TRBJ1-3; D unclear. The CDR3 contains 14 residues. Germline V gene data show CDR1 as SEHNR and CDR2 as FQNEAQ (reference sequence). Trimming took off 3 bases at V and 0 bases at J, with 6 bases between the two ends. In nucleotides, the CDR3 is TGTGCCAGCAGCTTTCAGACCTCTGGAAACACCATATATTTT. Residues: CASSFQTSGNTIYF.

The chain is built from TRBV5-1 and TRBJ1-1, with D hard to call. The CDR3 consists of 14 residues. Trimming took 2 bases from V and 3 from J, leaving 11 bases between them. Germline assignment: CDR1 SGHRS and CDR2 YFSETQ. CDR3 nucleotides: TGCGCCAGCAGCTTAAACCTCCTTGACACTGAAGCTTTCTTT. Translated: CASSLNLLDTEAFF.

The rearrangement links TRBV13 to TRBJ2-2; no clear D. This CDR3 spans 13 amino acids. The germline gives CDR1 PRHDT, CDR2 FYEKMQ (reference sequence). The V end lost 5 bases, the J end lost 5 bases, and 9 bases lay between the germline ends. The CDR3 region is CASSTRVTGELFF. CDR3 sequence (DNA): TGTGCCAGCAGCACCCGGGTGACCGGGGAGCTGTTTTTT. Full variable domain (missing parts from reference TRBV13 and TRBJ2-2): AAGVIQSPRHLIKEKRETATLKCYPIPRHDTVYWYQQGPGQDPQFLISFYEKMQSDKGSIPDRFSAQQFSDYHSELNMSSLELGDSALYFCASSTRVTGELFFGEGSRLTVL.

This clone appeared once. This chain joins TRBV28 and TRBJ2-3; TRBD1 agrees at 8 bases. With V trimmed by 5 bases and J by 0 bases, 7 bases remained unmatched. From germline, CDR1 is MDHEN and CDR2 SYDVKM. The CDR3 is made up of 16 amino acids. CDR3 DNA sequence: TGTGCCAGCAGTACCCCCCGGACAGGGAGCACAGATACGCAGTATTTT. This encodes CASSTPRTGSTDTQYF.

This clone was picked up one time. As DNA, the CDR3 is TGTGCCAGCACCACTGCAGGGGAGAACACTGAAGCTTTCTTT. It translates to CASTTAGENTEAFF. The rearrangement uses TRBV6-5 and TRBJ1-1; perhaps TRBD1 as D (6 bases). The V gene lost 7 bases and the J gene lost 1 base, with 13 bases spanning the gap. This CDR3 contains 14 residues. Germline CDR1 and CDR2: MNHEY and SVGAGI.

CDR3 bases: TGTGCCAGTAGTATCGCAGGGAAACACAGCTCCTACAATGAGCAGTTCTTC. Amino acid sequence: CASSIAGKHSSYNEQFF. The J gene is TRBJ2-1, the V gene TRBV19; possibly TRBD1 for D (5 bases). This CDR3 spans 17 amino acids. V was pared by 3 bases and J by 0 bases, with 15 bases between. CDR1 is LNHDA, CDR2 SQIVND, per germline (reference sequence). Using reference TRBV19 and TRBJ2-1 for the parts outside the CDR3, the full variable domain is DGGITQSPKYLFRKEGQNVTLSCEQNLNHDAMYWYRQDPGQGLRLIYYSQIVNDFQKGDIAEGYSVSREKKESFPLTVTSAQKNPTAFYLCASSIAGKHSSYNEQFFGPGTRLTVL.

J is TRBJ1-1 and V is TRBV6-1; D not resolved. CDR3 length: 15 amino acids. V gave up 4 bases and J gave up 1 base, with 13 bases separating them. From germline, CDR1 is MNHNS and CDR2 SASEGT. The CDR3 here is CASSVWRSGNTEAFF. The CDR3 coding sequence is TGTGCCAGCAGTGTGTGGCGGAGTGGGAACACTGAAGCTTTCTTT.